Each of the 2 T cell receptor beta chains below was sequenced from the same sample in a study of blood T cell repertoires in COVID-19. TCRdb's table, derived via immunoSEQ multiplex PCR, lists solely in-frame clones and lacks some. This table holds roughly 250,000 clones, 82% found once. The sample consisted of peripheral blood. These receptor sequences come from a woman aged 80 or over with active or convalescent COVID-19.

This clone came up a few times. This chain links TRBV19 with TRBJ2-7; possibly TRBD1 for D (5 bases). V lost 5 bases to trimming and J lost 5 bases, with 16 bases between them. The CDR3 runs to 14 residues. Germline V gene lookup returns CDR1 LNHDA and CDR2 SQIVND (reference sequence). The CDR3 sequence is CASSPGYRQNEQYF. CDR3 nucleotide sequence: TGTGCCAGTAGTCCTGGCTACCGACAGAACGAGCAGTACTTC. The variable domain in full, with the rest retrieved from reference TRBV19 and TRBJ2-7, is DGGITQSPKYLFRKEGQNVTLSCEQNLNHDAMYWYRQDPGQGLRLIYYSQIVNDFQKGDIAEGYSVSREKKESFPLTVTSAQKNPTAFYLCASSPGYRQNEQYFGPGTRLTVT.

J is TRBJ1-5 and V is TRBV19; D is perhaps TRBD1 (6 bases). Looked up from germline, CDR1 is LNHDA and CDR2 is SQIVND (reference sequence). With 5 bases removed from V and 2 bases from J, the gap between germline ends came to 13 bases. The CDR3 contains 15 residues. The CDR3 reads CASSVQGKGNQPQHF. CDR3 in DNA: TGTGCCAGTAGTGTCCAGGGGAAAGGCAATCAGCCCCAGCATTTT. Variable domain in full (rest from reference TRBV19 and TRBJ1-5): DGGITQSPKYLFRKEGQNVTLSCEQNLNHDAMYWYRQDPGQGLRLIYYSQIVNDFQKGDIAEGYSVSREKKESFPLTVTSAQKNPTAFYLCASSVQGKGNQPQHFGDGTRLSIL.